This T cell receptor beta chain was observed in a study of T cells in Graves' hyperthyroidism and ophthalmopathy. Study information: Prior to any treatment, at the point of initial diagnosis, peripheral blood was collected.

Whole-study findings and limits: Model-based prediction identified ophthalmopathy a median about 6 months prior to its onset. Blood shared most expanded thyroid clonotypes above 0.001.

The V gene end was trimmed by 5 bases and the J gene end by 8 bases; junction bases not matched to a gene: 11. There are 15 residues in the CDR3. The germline V gene encodes CDR1 DFQATT and CDR2 SNEGSKA (reference sequence). Note on this clonotype: Its antigen remains unidentified.

TCR beta CDR3 region amplification was performed from RNA transcripts. With the HTBI primer set, the TCR CDR3 went through a first round of RT-PCR. MiXCR, run by TCRdb on the multiplex PCR reads, gives a single entry per CDR3 protein. This table holds about 360,000 distinct CDR3 sequences, about 13% found once. The sequence came from a woman aged 18-29 years with Graves' hyperthyroidism. The rearrangement links TRBV20-1 to TRBJ2-1; 11 bases map to TRBD2. The sequenced material came from blood. The CDR3 sequence: CSAPNLLAGVDEQFF. CDR3 nucleotide sequence: TGCAGTGCTCCCAACCTACTAGCGGGAGTTGATGAGCAGTTCTTC.